The sequence of this TCR beta chain was determined in a study of cytomegalovirus exposure and HLA in healthy donors. Primers included in the PCR were 60 Vbeta and 13 Jbeta primers. Clones were sequenced by immunoSEQ multiplex PCR, and TCRdb holds only the in-frame ones, with some missing. The sample carries fewer than 200,000 clones, roughly four fifths recorded once. The germline V gene encodes CDR1 SGHRS and CDR2 YFSETQ. The CDR3 is 15 amino acids. J lost 2 bases, V lost 2 bases, and 3 bases had no gene match. Sequenced material: PBMCs. The receptor was derived from a man in his sixties in good health and CMV-seronegative. The chain employs TRBV5-1 and TRBJ2-1, with 8 bases lining up with TRBD1. CDR3 protein: CASSLQGGTYNEQFF. CDR3 in DNA: TGCGCCAGCAGCTTACAGGGGGGCACCTACAATGAGCAGTTCTTC.